What follows is one T cell receptor beta chain and its context. Antigen unknown. TCRdb independently ran MiXCR on the reads; one entry per CDR3 protein. The sample includes around 500,000 distinct CDR3 sequences, about 44% of them seen just once. The sample is drawn from a study of T cell repertoires in cytomegalovirus infection. V dropped 2 bases and J dropped 4 bases, with 8 bases sitting between them. This CDR3 is built from 14 residues. The V gene's germline CDR1 is MGHRA and CDR2 YSYEKL. V gene TRBV4-1 combines with J gene TRBJ2-2; D remains ambiguous. The source of this sequence is a human donor in good health (CMV status not recorded). Some clones in this sample may be carry-over from other donors' samples. The sample here was cultured PBMCs, taken from culture after CMV antigen stimulation. Written as DNA, the CDR3 is TGCGCCAGCAGCCAAAAACCGAGCACCGGGGAGCTGTTTTTT. Protein sequence: CASSQKPSTGELFF.